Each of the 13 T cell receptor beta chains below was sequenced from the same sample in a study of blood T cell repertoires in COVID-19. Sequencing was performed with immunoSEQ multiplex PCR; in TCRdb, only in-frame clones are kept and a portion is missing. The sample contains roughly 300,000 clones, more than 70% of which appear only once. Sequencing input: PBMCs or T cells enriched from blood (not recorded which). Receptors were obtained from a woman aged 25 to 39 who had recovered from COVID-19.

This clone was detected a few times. CDR3 nucleotides: TGCGCCAGCAGTCAAAGGTGGCGGCGGCAAATCTCACCCCTCCACTTT. Translation: CASSQRWRRQISPLHF. This chain uses TRBV23-1 with TRBJ1-6, with D unresolved. Being an ORF, TRBV23-1 has a function that is uncertain. The germline V and J ends were trimmed by 2 bases and 10 bases, with 18 bases remaining between them. The CDR3 is 16 amino acids.

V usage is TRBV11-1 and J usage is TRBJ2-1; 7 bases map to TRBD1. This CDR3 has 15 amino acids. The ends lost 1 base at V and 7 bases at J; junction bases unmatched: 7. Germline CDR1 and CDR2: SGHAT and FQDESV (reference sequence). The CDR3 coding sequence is TGTGCCAGCAGCTTAGACAGGGGTTTAGGTAATGAGCAGTTCTTC. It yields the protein CASSLDRGLGNEQFF.

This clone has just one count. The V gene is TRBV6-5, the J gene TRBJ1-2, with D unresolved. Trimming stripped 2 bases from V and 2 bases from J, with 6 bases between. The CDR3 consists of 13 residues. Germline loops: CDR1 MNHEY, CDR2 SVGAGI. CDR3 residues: CASSYTLNYGYTF. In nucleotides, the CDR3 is TGTGCCAGCAGTTACACACTAAACTATGGCTACACCTTC.

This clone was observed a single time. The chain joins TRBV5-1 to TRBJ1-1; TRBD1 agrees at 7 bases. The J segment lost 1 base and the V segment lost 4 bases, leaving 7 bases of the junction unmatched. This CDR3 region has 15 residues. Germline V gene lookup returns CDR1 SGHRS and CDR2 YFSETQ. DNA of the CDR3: TGCGCCAGCAGCACACGACAGGGTCCGAACACTGAAGCTTTCTTT. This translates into CASSTRQGPNTEAFF.

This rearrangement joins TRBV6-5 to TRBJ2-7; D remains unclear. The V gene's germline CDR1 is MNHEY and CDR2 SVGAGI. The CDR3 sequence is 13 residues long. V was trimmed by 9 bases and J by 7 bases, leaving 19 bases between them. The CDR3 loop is CASKQAPTEEQYF. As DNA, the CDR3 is TGTGCCAGTAAGCAGGCCCCAACAGAAGAGCAGTACTTC.

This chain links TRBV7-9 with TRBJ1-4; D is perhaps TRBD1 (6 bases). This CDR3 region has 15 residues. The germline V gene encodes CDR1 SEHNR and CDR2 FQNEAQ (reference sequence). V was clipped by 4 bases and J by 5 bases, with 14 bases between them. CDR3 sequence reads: CASSSRQGSNEKLFF. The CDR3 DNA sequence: TGTGCCAGCAGCTCCCGCCAGGGGAGCAATGAAAAACTGTTTTTT.

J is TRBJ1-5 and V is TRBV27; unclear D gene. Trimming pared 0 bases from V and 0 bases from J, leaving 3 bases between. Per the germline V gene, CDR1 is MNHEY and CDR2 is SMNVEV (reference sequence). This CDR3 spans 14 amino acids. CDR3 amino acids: CASSLSYSNQPQHF. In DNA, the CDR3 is TGTGCCAGCAGTTTATCCTATAGCAATCAGCCCCAGCATTTT.

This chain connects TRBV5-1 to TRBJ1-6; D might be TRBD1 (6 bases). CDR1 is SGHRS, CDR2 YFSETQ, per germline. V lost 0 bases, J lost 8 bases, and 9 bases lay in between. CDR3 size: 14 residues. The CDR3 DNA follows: TGCGCCAGCAGCTTGGTTTCAGGGGATTCACCCCTCCACTTT. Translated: CASSLVSGDSPLHF.

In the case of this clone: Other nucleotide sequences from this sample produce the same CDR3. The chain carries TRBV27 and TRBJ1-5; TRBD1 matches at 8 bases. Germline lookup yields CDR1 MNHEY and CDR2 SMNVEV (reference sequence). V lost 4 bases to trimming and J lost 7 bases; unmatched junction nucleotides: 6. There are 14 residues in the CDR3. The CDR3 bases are TGTGCCAGCAGTTCCGGACAGGGTTACCAGCCCCAGCATTTT. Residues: CASSSGQGYQPQHF.

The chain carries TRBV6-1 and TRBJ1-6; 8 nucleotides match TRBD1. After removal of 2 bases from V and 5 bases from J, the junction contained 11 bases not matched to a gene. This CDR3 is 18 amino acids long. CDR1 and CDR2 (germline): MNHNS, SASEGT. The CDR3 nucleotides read TGTGCCAGCAGTGAACCAGGGGGCGCCGGGATTAATAATTCACCCCTCCACTTT. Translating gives CASSEPGGAGINNSPLHF.

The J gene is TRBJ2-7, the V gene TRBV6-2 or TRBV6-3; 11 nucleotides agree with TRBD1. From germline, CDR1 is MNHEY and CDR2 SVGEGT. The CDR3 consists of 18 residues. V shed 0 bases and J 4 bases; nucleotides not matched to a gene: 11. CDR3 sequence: CASSYSRYGGTGGYEQYF. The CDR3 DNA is TGTGCCAGCAGTTACTCGAGGTACGGCGGGACAGGGGGTTACGAGCAGTACTTC.

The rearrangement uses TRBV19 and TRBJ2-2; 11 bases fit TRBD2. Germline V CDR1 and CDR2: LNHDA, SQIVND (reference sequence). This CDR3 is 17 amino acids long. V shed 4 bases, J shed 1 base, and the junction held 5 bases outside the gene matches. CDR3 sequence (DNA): TGTGCCAGTAGTACCCTCGGACTAGCGGGGAACACCGGGGAGCTGTTTTTT. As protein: CASSTLGLAGNTGELFF.

This CDR3 reads CASSPRNPGGVTNTEAFF. The CDR3 nucleotides read TGTGCCAGCTCACCTAGAAATCCAGGGGGAGTAACCAACACTGAAGCTTTCTTT. The chain uses TRBV18 and TRBJ1-1; 7 bases match TRBD1. This CDR3 contains 18 residues. Unmatched junction bases numbered 15, after V lost 3 bases and J lost 2 bases. Per the germline V gene, CDR1 is KGHSH and CDR2 is LQKENI.